Listed here are 8 T cell receptor beta chains from one sample, sequenced in a study of identical twins. TCRdb independently ran MiXCR on the 5' RACE reads; one entry per CDR3 protein. Of 1.5 million or so distinct CDR3 sequences listed, around a third are singletons. Source material: cord blood. These receptors were taken from a newborn girl in good health.

This clonotype was seen repeatedly, ten times or more. This chain links TRBV24-1 with TRBJ2-7; a possible D gene is TRBD2 (5 bases). CDR3 length: 17 amino acids. CDR1 KGHDR and CDR2 SFDVKD come from the germline V gene. V was pared by 4 bases and J by 1 base, with 19 bases between. The CDR3 DNA reads as TGTGCCACCAGTGACCCCTCCACTAGTTTGGTGTCCTACGAGCAGTACTTC. Translating gives CATSDPSTSLVSYEQYF.

In DNA, the CDR3 is TGTGCCAGCAGTTACGACAACACTAATGAAAAACTGTTTTTT. Amino acid sequence: CASSYDNTNEKLFF. The chain is built from TRBV6-6 and TRBJ1-4, with no clear D. Per germline, CDR1 MNHNY and CDR2 SVGAGI (reference sequence). V lost 2 bases to trimming and J lost 2 bases, with 6 bases between them. The length of the CDR3 is 14 residues.

This clonotype showed up just once. The rearrangement links TRBV6-1 to TRBJ2-1, with 7 nucleotides matching TRBD2. The J call could be wrong; TRBJ2-7 is a better fit for the DNA end. Germline lookup yields CDR1 MNHNS and CDR2 SASEGT. This CDR3 comprises 17 residues. The CDR3 bases are TGTGCCAGCAGGCATCAGAGCGGGGTTGGTTCCTACAATGAGCAGTACTTC. It yields the protein CASRHQSGVGSYNEQYF.

To note about this clonotype: At one of its ends the junction is not consistent with the germline gene, which may arise from a read error. CDR3 amino acids: CSTRGDSYGELFF. The CDR3 DNA follows: TGCAGTACTAGGGGGGACAGCTACGGGGAGCTGTTTTTT. The J gene is TRBJ2-2, the V gene TRBV20-1; D might be TRBD1 (7 bases). Germline CDR1 is DFQATT and CDR2 is SNEGSKA (reference sequence). There are 13 residues in the CDR3.

This clonotype appeared a few times. V gene TRBV4-1 combines with J gene TRBJ2-1; D is ambiguous. This CDR3 is 13 amino acids long. The germline V gene has CDR1 MGHRA and CDR2 YSYEKL. V lost 2 bases, J lost 4 bases, and 6 bases lay in between. The CDR3 DNA follows: TGCGCCAGCAGCCAAAGCCTGTACAATGAGCAGTTCTTC. Encoded protein: CASSQSLYNEQFF.

The chain employs TRBV7-2 and TRBJ2-5; 10 bases fit TRBD2. With the DNA end fitting TRBJ2-7 better, the J assignment may be wrong. The CDR3 covers 14 residues. In germline, CDR1 is SGHTA, CDR2 FQGNSA. The CDR3 here is CASTPSGRISEQYF. CDR3 bases: TGTGCCAGCACCCCTAGCGGGAGAATCTCCGAGCAGTACTTC.

V and J are TRBV4-1 and TRBJ2-1; TRBD2 agrees at 7 bases. The V gene's germline CDR1 is MGHRA and CDR2 YSYEKL. The J segment lost 7 bases and the V segment lost 3 bases, leaving 9 bases of the junction unmatched. The CDR3 length is 15 residues. Here the CDR3 reads CASSHPGLGNNEQFF. The CDR3 coding sequence is TGCGCCAGCAGCCACCCCGGACTAGGGAATAATGAGCAGTTCTTC.

This clonotype was seen once. The chain has TRBV4-1 and TRBJ2-1; TRBD2 agrees at 7 bases. Germline V CDR1 and CDR2: MGHRA, YSYEKL. The CDR3 consists of 15 residues. After removal of 0 bases from V and 12 bases from J, the junction contained 11 bases not matched to a gene. This CDR3 is CASSQDRREYLGQFF. CDR3 sequence (DNA): TGCGCCAGCAGCCAAGATCGGCGGGAGTATCTAGGGCAGTTCTTC.